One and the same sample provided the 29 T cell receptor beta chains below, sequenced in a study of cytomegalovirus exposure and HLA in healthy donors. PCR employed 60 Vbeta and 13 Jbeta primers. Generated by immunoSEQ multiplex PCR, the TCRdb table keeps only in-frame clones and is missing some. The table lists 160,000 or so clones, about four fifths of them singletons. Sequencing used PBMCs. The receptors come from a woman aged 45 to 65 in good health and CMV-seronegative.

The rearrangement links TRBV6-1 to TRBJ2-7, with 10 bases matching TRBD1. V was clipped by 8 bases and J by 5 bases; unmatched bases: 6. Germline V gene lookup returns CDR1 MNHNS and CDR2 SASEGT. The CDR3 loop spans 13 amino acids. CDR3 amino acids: CASDRGRGDEQYF. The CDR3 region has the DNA TGTGCCAGCGACAGGGGGCGCGGGGACGAGCAGTACTTC.

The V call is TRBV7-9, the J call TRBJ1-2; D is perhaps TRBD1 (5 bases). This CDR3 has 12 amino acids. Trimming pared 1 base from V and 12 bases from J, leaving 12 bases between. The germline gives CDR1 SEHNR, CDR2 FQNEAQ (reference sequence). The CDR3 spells CASSLVETDNTF. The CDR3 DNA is TGTGCCAGCAGCTTAGTAGAGACAGACAACACCTTC.

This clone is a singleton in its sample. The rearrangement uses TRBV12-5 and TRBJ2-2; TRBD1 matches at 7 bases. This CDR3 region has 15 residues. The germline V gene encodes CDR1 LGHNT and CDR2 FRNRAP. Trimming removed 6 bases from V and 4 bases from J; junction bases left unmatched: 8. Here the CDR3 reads CASGSGQVGTGELFF. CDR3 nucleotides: TGTGCTAGTGGGTCCGGACAGGTTGGCACCGGGGAGCTGTTTTTT.

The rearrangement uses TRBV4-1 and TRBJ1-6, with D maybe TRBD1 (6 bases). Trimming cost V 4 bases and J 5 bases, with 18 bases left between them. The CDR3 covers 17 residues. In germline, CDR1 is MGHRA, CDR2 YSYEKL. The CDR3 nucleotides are TGCGCCAGCAGCCCAGCCGGAGGACAGAGAAATAATTCACCCCTCCACTTT. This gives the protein CASSPAGGQRNNSPLHF.

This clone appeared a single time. Written as DNA, the CDR3 is TGTGCCAGTAGTATGGTGTCCGGGGGAAATTACGAGCAGTACTTC. It yields the protein CASSMVSGGNYEQYF. The V and J genes are TRBV19 and TRBJ2-7; perhaps TRBD2 as D (6 bases). Trimming stripped 3 bases from V and 4 bases from J, with 16 bases between. The CDR3 has 15 residues. Germline-derived CDR1 and CDR2 are LNHDA and SQIVND (reference sequence).

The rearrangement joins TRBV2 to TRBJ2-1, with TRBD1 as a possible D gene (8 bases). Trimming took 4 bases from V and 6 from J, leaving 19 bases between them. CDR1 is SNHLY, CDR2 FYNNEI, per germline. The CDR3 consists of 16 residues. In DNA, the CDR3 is TGTGCCAGCAGTGGTAGCGACAGGGGAGGGCTCAATGAGCAGTTCTTC. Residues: CASSGSDRGGLNEQFF.

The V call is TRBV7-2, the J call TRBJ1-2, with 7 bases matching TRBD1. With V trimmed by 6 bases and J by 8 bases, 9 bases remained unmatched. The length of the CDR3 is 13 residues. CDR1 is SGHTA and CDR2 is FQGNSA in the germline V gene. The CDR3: CASRAPGTDGYTF. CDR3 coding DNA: TGTGCCAGCAGAGCGCCCGGGACAGACGGCTACACCTTC.

As DNA, the CDR3 is TGTGCCAGCACCCCCCCACTCCAGGGTCGGCGGGAGCAGTACTTC. As protein: CASTPPLQGRREQYF. The V and J genes are TRBV7-2 and TRBJ2-7; TRBD1 is a possible D gene (5 bases). Germline values: CDR1 SGHTA, CDR2 FQGNSA. CDR3 length: 15 amino acids. Trimming left V 7 bases short and J 7 bases short, with 23 bases between.

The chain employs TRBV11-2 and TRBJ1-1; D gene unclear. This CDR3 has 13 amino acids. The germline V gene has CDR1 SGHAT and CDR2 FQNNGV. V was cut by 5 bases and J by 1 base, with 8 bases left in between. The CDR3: CASSGRRNTEAFF. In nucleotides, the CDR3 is TGTGCCAGCAGCGGGAGGCGGAACACTGAAGCTTTCTTT.

CDR3 in DNA: TGTGCCAGCAGCTTAACAGTAGCGGCCGCCCCCTACGAGCAGTACTTC. Protein sequence: CASSLTVAAAPYEQYF. V usage is TRBV7-8 and J usage is TRBJ2-7, with a weak D call TRBD2 (6 bases). Per germline, CDR1 SGHVS and CDR2 FQNEAQ. V gave up 2 bases and J gave up 2 bases, with 16 bases separating them. The CDR3 contains 16 residues.

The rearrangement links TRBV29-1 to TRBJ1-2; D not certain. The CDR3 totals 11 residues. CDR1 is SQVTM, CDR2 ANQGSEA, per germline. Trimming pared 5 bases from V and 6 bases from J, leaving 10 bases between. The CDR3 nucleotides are TGCAGCGTTAACCTACTCGATGGCTACACCTTC. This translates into CSVNLLDGYTF.

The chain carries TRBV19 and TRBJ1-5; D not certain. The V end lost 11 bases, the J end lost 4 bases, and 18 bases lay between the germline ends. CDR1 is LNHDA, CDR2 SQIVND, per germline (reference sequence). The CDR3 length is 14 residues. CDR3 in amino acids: CALHNREGNQPQHF. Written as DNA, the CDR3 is TGTGCCCTCCACAATCGGGAGGGTAATCAGCCCCAGCATTTT. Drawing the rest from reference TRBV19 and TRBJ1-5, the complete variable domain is DGGITQSPKYLFRKEGQNVTLSCEQNLNHDAMYWYRQDPGQGLRLIYYSQIVNDFQKGDIAEGYSVSREKKESFPLTVTSAQKNPTAFYLCALHNREGNQPQHFGDGTRLSIL.

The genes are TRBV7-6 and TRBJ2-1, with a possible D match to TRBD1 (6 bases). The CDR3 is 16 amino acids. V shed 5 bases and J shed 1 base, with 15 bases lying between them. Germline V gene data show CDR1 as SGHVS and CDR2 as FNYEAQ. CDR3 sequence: CASSDQQGRSYNEQFF. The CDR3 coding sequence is TGTGCCAGCAGCGACCAACAGGGCCGATCCTACAATGAGCAGTTCTTC.

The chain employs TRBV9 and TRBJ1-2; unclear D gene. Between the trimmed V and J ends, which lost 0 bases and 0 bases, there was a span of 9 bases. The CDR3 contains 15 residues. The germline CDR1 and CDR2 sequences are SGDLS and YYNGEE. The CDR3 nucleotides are TGTGCCAGCAGCGTAGAGGCAGACTCTAACTATGGCTACACCTTC. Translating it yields CASSVEADSNYGYTF.

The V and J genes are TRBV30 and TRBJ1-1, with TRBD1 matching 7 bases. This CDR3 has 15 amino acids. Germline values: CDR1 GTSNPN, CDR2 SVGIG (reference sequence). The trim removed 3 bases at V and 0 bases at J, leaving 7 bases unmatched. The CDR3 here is CAWSRQGKVNTEAFF. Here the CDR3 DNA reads TGTGCCTGGAGCCGACAGGGTAAGGTGAACACTGAAGCTTTCTTT. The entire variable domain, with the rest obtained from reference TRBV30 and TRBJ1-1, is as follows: SQTIHQWPATLVQPVGSPLSLECTVEGTSNPNLYWYRQAAGRGLQLLFYSVGIGQISSEVPQNLSASRPQDRQFILSSKKLLLSDSGFYLCAWSRQGKVNTEAFFGQGTRLTVV.

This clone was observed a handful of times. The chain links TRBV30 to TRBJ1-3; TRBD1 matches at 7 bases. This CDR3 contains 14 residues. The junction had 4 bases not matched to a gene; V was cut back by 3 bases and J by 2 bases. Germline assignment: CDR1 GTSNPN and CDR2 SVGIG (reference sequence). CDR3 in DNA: TGTGCCTGGAGCGAAGGGACAGCTGGAAACACCATATATTTT. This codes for CAWSEGTAGNTIYF.

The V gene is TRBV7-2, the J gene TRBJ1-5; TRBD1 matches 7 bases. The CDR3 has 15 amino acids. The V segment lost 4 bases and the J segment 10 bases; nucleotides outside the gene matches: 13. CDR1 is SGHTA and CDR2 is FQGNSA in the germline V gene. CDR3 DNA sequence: TGTGCCAGCAGCTCCCACGGGACAGATAATCTTCCCCAGCATTTT. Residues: CASSSHGTDNLPQHF.

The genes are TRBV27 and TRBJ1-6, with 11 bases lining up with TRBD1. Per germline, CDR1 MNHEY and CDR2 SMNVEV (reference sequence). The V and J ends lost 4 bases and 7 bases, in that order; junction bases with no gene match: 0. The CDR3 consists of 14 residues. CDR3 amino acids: CASSWTGGNSPLHF. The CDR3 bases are TGTGCCAGCAGTTGGACAGGGGGCAATTCACCCCTCCACTTT.

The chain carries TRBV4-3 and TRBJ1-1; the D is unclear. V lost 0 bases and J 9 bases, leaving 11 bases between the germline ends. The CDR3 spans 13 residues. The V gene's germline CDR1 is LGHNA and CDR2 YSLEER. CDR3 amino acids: CASSQDRAGKAFF. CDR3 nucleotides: TGCGCCAGCAGCCAAGATCGGGCGGGGAAAGCTTTCTTT.

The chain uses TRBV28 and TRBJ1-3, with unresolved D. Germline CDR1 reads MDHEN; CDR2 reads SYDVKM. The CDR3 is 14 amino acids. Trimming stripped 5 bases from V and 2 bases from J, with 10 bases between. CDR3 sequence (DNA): TGTGCCAGCAGTCCGCTAGAGGCTGGAAACACCATATATTTT. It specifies CASSPLEAGNTIYF. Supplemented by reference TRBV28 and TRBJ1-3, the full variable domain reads DVKVTQSSRYLVKRTGEKVFLECVQDMDHENMFWYRQDPGLGLRLIYFSYDVKMKEKGDIPEGYSVSREKKERFSLILESASTNQTSMYLCASSPLEAGNTIYFGEGSWLTVV.

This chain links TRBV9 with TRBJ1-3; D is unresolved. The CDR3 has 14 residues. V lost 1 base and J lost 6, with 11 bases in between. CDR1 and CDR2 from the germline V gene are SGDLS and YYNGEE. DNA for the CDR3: TGTGCCAGCAGCGTACGCGGTCAAGAAAACACCATATATTTT. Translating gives CASSVRGQENTIYF.

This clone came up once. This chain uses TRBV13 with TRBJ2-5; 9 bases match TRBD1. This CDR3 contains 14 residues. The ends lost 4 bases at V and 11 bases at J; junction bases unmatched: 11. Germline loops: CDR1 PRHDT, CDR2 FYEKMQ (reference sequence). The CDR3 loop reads CASSSDRGLREQYF. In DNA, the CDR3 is TGTGCCAGCAGCTCGGACAGGGGCCTCCGGGAGCAGTACTTC.

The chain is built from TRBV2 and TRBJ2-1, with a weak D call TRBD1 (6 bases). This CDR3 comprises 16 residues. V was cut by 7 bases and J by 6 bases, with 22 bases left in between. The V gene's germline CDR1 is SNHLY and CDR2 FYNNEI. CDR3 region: CASTGRTVRGFNEQFF. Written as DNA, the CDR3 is TGTGCCAGCACCGGGCGGACAGTTAGGGGGTTCAATGAGCAGTTCTTC.

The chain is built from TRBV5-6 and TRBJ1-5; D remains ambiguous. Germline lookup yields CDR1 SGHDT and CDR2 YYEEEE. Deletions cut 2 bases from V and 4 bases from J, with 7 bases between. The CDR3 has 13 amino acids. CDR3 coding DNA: TGTGCCAGCAGCTTCGGAGGAAATCAGCCCCAGCATTTT. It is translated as CASSFGGNQPQHF. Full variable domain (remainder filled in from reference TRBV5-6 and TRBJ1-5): DAGVTQSPTHLIKTRGQQVTLRCSPKSGHDTVSWYQQALGQGPQFIFQYYEEEERQRGNFPDRFSGHQFPNYSSELNVNALLLGDSALYLCASSFGGNQPQHFGDGTRLSIL.

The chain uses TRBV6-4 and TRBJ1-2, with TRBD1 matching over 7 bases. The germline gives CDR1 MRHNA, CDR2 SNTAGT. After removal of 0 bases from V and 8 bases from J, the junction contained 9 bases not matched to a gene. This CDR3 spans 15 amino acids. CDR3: CASSDSPDRASGYTF. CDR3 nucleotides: TGTGCCAGCAGTGACTCACCTGACAGGGCCAGCGGCTACACCTTC.

DNA of the CDR3: TGTGCCAGCAGCCGTAACTTAAAAAATTCACCCCTCCACTTT. Its protein product is CASSRNLKNSPLHF. The J gene is TRBJ1-6, the V gene TRBV11-1; D remains ambiguous. The CDR3 runs 14 residues. V was trimmed by 5 bases and J by 7 bases, leaving 12 bases between them. Per the germline V gene, CDR1 is SGHAT and CDR2 is FQDESV (reference sequence).

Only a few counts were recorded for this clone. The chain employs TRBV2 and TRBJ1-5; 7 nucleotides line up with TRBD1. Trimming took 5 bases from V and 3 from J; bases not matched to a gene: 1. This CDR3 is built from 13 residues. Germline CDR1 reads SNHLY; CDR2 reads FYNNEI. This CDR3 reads CASSTGVNQPQHF. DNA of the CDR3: TGTGCCAGCAGTACAGGGGTCAATCAGCCCCAGCATTTT.

The DNA of the CDR3 is TGTGCCAGCAGTCAGGGGGGCTATGGCTACACCTTC. Translating it yields CASSQGGYGYTF. The genes are TRBV27 and TRBJ1-2, with 7 bases identical to TRBD1. The V and J ends lost 5 bases and 4 bases, in that order; junction bases with no gene match: 1. From germline, CDR1 is MNHEY and CDR2 SMNVEV (reference sequence). The CDR3 runs to 12 residues.

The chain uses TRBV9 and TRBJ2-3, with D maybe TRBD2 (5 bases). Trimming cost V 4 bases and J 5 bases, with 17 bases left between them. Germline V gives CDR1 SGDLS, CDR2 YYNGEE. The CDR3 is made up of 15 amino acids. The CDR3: CASSPSPGSGDTQYF. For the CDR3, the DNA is TGTGCCAGCAGCCCAAGCCCGGGGTCAGGAGATACGCAGTATTTT.